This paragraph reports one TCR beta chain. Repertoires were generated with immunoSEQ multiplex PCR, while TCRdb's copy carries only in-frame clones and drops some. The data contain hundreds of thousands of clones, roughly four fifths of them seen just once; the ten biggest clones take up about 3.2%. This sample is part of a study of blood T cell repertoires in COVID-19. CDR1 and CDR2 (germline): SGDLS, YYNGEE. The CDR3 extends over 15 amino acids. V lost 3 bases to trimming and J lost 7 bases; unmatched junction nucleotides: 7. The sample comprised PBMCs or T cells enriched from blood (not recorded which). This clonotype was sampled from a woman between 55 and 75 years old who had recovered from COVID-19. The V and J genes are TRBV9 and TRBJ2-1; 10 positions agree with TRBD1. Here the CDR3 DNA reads TGTGCCAGCAGCGGTACCGGGACAGGGGTGAATGAGCAGTTCTTC. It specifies CASSGTGTGVNEQFF. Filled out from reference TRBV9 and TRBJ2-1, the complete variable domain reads DSGVTQTPKHLITATGQRVTLRCSPRSGDLSVYWYQQSLDQGLQFLIQYYNGEERAKGNILERFSAQQFPDLHSELNLSSLELGDSALYFCASSGTGTGVNEQFFGPGTRLTVL.